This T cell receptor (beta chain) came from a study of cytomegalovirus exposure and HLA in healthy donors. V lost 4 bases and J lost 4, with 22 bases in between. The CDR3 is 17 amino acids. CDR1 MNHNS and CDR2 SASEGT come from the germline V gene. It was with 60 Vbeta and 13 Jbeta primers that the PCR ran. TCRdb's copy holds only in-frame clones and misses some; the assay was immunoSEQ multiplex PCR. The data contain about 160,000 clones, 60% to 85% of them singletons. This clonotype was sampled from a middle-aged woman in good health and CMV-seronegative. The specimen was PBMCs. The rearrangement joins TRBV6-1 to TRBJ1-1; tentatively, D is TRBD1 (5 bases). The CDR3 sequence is CASSARTLSNRGTEAFF. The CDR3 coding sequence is TGTGCCAGCAGTGCTCGGACACTGTCCAATAGGGGCACTGAAGCTTTCTTT.